These 16 T cell receptor beta chains originate from one sample sequenced in a study of blood T cell repertoires in COVID-19. Measured with immunoSEQ multiplex PCR; TCRdb has only the in-frame clones, and not every one. The profile shows about 98,000 clones, nearly 90% of them singletons. Input material: peripheral blood. These receptors were taken from a man between 65 and 79 years old with acute or convalescent COVID-19.

This clone has more than one count but fewer than ten. The chain joins TRBV7-2 to TRBJ2-7, with 10 bases aligning to TRBD2. The CDR3 is made up of 13 amino acids. Germline V gene lookup returns CDR1 SGHTA and CDR2 FQGNSA. The ends lost 0 bases at V and 13 bases at J; junction bases unmatched: 6. The CDR3 coding sequence is TGTGCCAGCAGCTTAGCGGGTAGCGGGGGGCTCTACTTC. Its translation is CASSLAGSGGLYF.

The J gene is TRBJ2-3, the V gene TRBV5-6; TRBD2 matches at 8 bases. J was trimmed by 3 bases and V by 0 bases; bases with no gene match: 3. CDR1 is SGHDT, CDR2 YYEEEE, per germline. CDR3 length: 15 amino acids. CDR3 sequence reads: CASSLGSGDTDTQYF. The CDR3 DNA follows: TGTGCCAGCAGCTTGGGTAGCGGGGATACAGATACGCAGTATTTT.

The chain is built from TRBV29-1 and TRBJ2-7; 9 bases are a match to TRBD1. The germline V gene encodes CDR1 SQVTM and CDR2 ANQGSEA. This CDR3 spans 12 amino acids. V shed 6 bases and J 6 bases; nucleotides not matched to a gene: 6. The CDR3 sequence is CSVGTGRIEQYF. In nucleotides, the CDR3 is TGCAGCGTGGGGACAGGGAGGATCGAGCAGTACTTC.

J is TRBJ2-5 and V is TRBV11-2, with 8 bases matching TRBD1. Looked up from germline, CDR1 is SGHAT and CDR2 is FQNNGV. V lost 1 base, J lost 4 bases, and 11 bases stayed unmatched. The CDR3 totals 17 residues. DNA for the CDR3: TGTGCCAGCAGCTTAGCGTCCGGCAGGGGGCGCGGAGAGACCCAGTACTTC. Its protein product is CASSLASGRGRGETQYF. The whole variable domain, remainder taken from reference TRBV11-2 and TRBJ2-5, is EAGVAQSPRYKIIEKRQSVAFWCNPISGHATLYWYQQILGQGPKLLIQFQNNGVVDDSQLPKDRFSAERLKGVDSTLKIQPAKLEDSAVYLCASSLASGRGRGETQYFGPGTRLLVL.

This sequence joins TRBV29-1 and TRBJ2-1; 7 positions match TRBD1. The CDR3 consists of 15 residues. The germline gives CDR1 SQVTM, CDR2 ANQGSEA. V gave up 7 bases and J gave up 3 bases; unmatched junction bases: 12. In DNA, the CDR3 is TGCAGCGGGGGACAGAGTCCTGGTAGCTACAATGAGCAGTTCTTC. Protein product: CSGGQSPGSYNEQFF.

The CDR3 loop is CASSRLISGLNEQFF. CDR3 DNA sequence: TGCGCCAGCAGTCGCCTCATTTCAGGGTTAAATGAGCAGTTCTTC. The gene calls are TRBV5-1 and TRBJ2-1; D is possibly TRBD1 (5 bases). Germline V gene sequence: CDR1 SGHRS, CDR2 YFSETQ. The CDR3 extends over 15 amino acids. V lost 5 bases and J lost 7, with 19 bases in between.

The table lists this clone with a count of one. The J gene is TRBJ1-3, the V gene TRBV21-1; the D segment call TRBD1 is taken from the table without a DNA check. TRBV21-1 is marked as a pseudogene. The CDR3 runs 20 residues. The CDR3 region is CASSKGGQGPRKSSGNTIYF. In DNA, the CDR3 is TGTGCCAGCAGCAAGGGGGGACAGGGTCCTCGGAAATCCTCTGGAAACACCATATATTTT.

This clone came up a few times. The chain carries TRBV20-1 and TRBJ2-5, with a tentative D call TRBD1 (5 bases). The CDR3 is 11 residues long. The V end lost 6 bases, the J end lost 4 bases, and 9 bases lay between the germline ends. CDR1 is DFQATT and CDR2 is SNEGSKA in the germline V gene (reference sequence). The CDR3 is CSAVRAETQYF. Here the CDR3 DNA reads TGCAGTGCGGTCAGGGCAGAGACCCAGTACTTC.

CDR3 sequence: CASSRGQKHPYGYTF. As DNA, the CDR3 is TGTGCCAGCAGCCGAGGACAGAAGCATCCCTATGGCTACACCTTC. The V call is TRBV6-5, the J call TRBJ1-2; TRBD1 might be the D (6 bases). Deletions cut 6 bases from V and 4 bases from J, with 18 bases between. In germline, CDR1 is MNHEY, CDR2 SVGAGI. There are 15 residues in the CDR3.

V and J are TRBV27 and TRBJ2-7, with TRBD1 matching over 8 bases. This CDR3 region has 13 residues. Germline-derived CDR1 and CDR2 are MNHEY and SMNVEV (reference sequence). Trimming cost V 10 bases and J 0 bases; bases outside gene matches: 5. The CDR3 loop reads CATRDRYSYEQYV. CDR3 sequence (DNA): TGTGCCACCCGGGACAGGTACTCCTACGAGCAGTACGTC.

The chain uses TRBV9 and TRBJ1-2; TRBD1 matches 9 bases. The CDR3 has 21 amino acids. J was trimmed by 2 bases and V by 0 bases; bases with no gene match: 20. Germline V gives CDR1 SGDLS, CDR2 YYNGEE. The CDR3 nucleotides are TGTGCCAGCAGCGTAGCTCAGGCGGTGGCGGGACAGGGCCCTTCAAACTATGGCTACACCTTC. Translated, it gives CASSVAQAVAGQGPSNYGYTF.

This clone came up once. CDR3 DNA sequence: TGCAGCGTTGAGGCAGTCCCTGCCACAGATACGCAGTATTTT. Translating gives CSVEAVPATDTQYF. The gene calls are TRBV29-1 and TRBJ2-3; D uncertain. Trimming cost V 3 bases and J 2 bases, with 12 bases left between them. This CDR3 contains 14 residues. Germline CDR1 is SQVTM and CDR2 is ANQGSEA.

The rearrangement uses TRBV6-1 and TRBJ2-5; 7 nucleotides align to TRBD2. Germline lookup yields CDR1 MNHNS and CDR2 SASEGT. This CDR3 region has 14 residues. The V segment lost 8 bases and the J segment 1 base; nucleotides outside the gene matches: 7. The chain's CDR3 is CASLSTGGQETQYF. Written as DNA, the CDR3 is TGTGCCAGCCTCTCAACGGGGGGCCAAGAGACCCAGTACTTC.

This chain joins TRBV6-5 and TRBJ1-1; 8 bases match TRBD1. Losses at the gene ends were 6 bases for V and 0 bases for J; bases not matched to a gene: 3. CDR1 is MNHEY, CDR2 SVGAGI, per germline. The CDR3 length is 14 residues. CDR3 sequence: CASRGGQVNTEAFF. The CDR3 DNA is TGTGCCAGCAGGGGGGGACAGGTGAACACTGAAGCTTTCTTT.

The chain uses TRBV28 and TRBJ1-2, with 12 bases fitting TRBD1. CDR1 is MDHEN, CDR2 SYDVKM, per germline. Trimming cost V 10 bases and J 4 bases; bases outside gene matches: 16. There are 17 residues in the CDR3. The CDR3 coding sequence is TGTGCCATCGTATCTGCGGGACAGGGGGCGCATAGCTATGGCTACACCTTC. This encodes CAIVSAGQGAHSYGYTF.

CDR3 amino acids: CASSLDSSGVYNEQFF. In DNA form, the CDR3 reads TGCGCCAGCAGCTTGGATAGTAGCGGGGTATACAATGAGCAGTTCTTC. The chain joins TRBV5-1 to TRBJ2-1, with TRBD2 matching over 8 bases. The length of the CDR3 is 16 residues. CDR1 is SGHRS, CDR2 YFSETQ, per germline. V was pared by 0 bases and J by 4 bases, with 6 bases of the junction left unmatched.